Shown below are 2 T cell receptor beta chains from a single sample sequenced in a study of blood T cell repertoires in COVID-19. TCRdb keeps only in-frame clones here, not all; method: immunoSEQ multiplex PCR. The sample includes 200,000 to 300,000 clones, 70% to 90% of them seen just once. Material: peripheral blood. The receptors originated from a woman between 35 and 50 years old who had recovered from COVID-19.

V gene TRBV6-5 combines with J gene TRBJ1-4; no reliable D call. Germline V gives CDR1 MNHEY, CDR2 SVGAGI. Trimming removed 2 bases from V and 5 bases from J, with 12 bases in between. The CDR3 has 15 residues. Written as DNA, the CDR3 is TGTGCCAGCAGTTACCGCCTAGGTTTGAATGAAAAACTGTTTTTT. Amino acid sequence: CASSYRLGLNEKLFF.

The chain recombines TRBV6-4 with TRBJ2-1, with 12 bases matching TRBD2. The CDR3 totals 16 residues. Unmatched junction bases numbered 4, after V lost 0 bases and J lost 7 bases. CDR1 is MRHNA and CDR2 is SNTAGT in the germline V gene. The CDR3 nucleotides read TGTGCCAGCAGTGACTCGGGACTAGCGGGTGGGAATGAGCAGTTCTTC. This translates into CASSDSGLAGGNEQFF.